The T cell receptor (beta chain) described here comes from a study of radiotherapy plus CTLA-4 blockade in lung cancer (dated 2018 in TCRdb). Looking at the study overall: Among enrolled patients, around 18% had an objective response and roughly 33% reached disease control.

Libraries were made using the immunoSEQ multiplex PCR assay. TCRdb re-hosts the immuneACCESS table, in-frame sequences only. Its copies lack some clones; in the studies checked, an unresolved V gene accounts for under half of them, and the cause for the rest is not known. For this sample the table gives some 110,000 clones, of which 81% were detected only once. The ten largest make up around 3.3% of the sample. Broad study findings and their caveats: Increased serum interferon-beta after radiation, together with early dynamic changes in blood T cell clones, were reported to be the strongest predictors of response. After treatment with radiotherapy and ipilimumab, TCR clones that came from tumors expanded in the peripheral blood.

The cysteine opens and the phenylalanine closes a CDR3 of 15 amino acids. CDR3 DNA is the only sequence kept; it has 45 bases, read in frame from the first base. V was cut back by 2 bases and J by 0 bases, leaving a gap of 10 bases between them. CDR1 and CDR2, per the germline V gene, are SGHTA and FQGNSA. To note about this clone: Its antigen has not been determined. No much larger clone is present one base from it, and per-base qualities are unavailable.

The study tested focal radiation therapy combined with CTLA-4 blockade (ipilimumab) in patients with chemo-refractory metastatic non-small-cell lung cancer. The source was peripheral blood, collected from a patient treated with radiotherapy plus ipilimumab. The receptor was isolated from a human donor with non-small cell lung cancer that progressed on radiotherapy plus ipilimumab. Some clones in this sample may be carry-over from other donors' samples. This sequence uses TRBV7-2 and TRBJ1-1, with no confident D gene call. The nucleotide sequence reads TGTGCCAGCAGCTTATCTGCAGGACTGAACACTGAAGCTTTCTTT. Translated, this is CASSLSAGLNTEAFF. Extended through the reference TRBV7-2 and TRBJ1-1 proteins, this CDR3 yields the full variable domain: GAGVSQSPSNKVTEKGKDVELRCDPISGHTALYWYRQSLGQGLEFLIYFQGNSAPDKSGLPSDRFSAERTGGSVSTLTIQRTQQEDSAVYLCASSLSAGLNTEAFFGQGTRLTVV.